These 14 T cell receptor beta chains share one sample of origin, sequenced in a study of Graves' ophthalmopathy and Graves' hyperthyroidism. TCR beta CDR3 amplification used RNA transcripts. Investigators did first-round RT-PCR with HTBI primers, then second-round multiplex PCR. TCRdb analysed the multiplex PCR reads with MiXCR anew, one entry per CDR3 protein. The table shows about 380,000 distinct CDR3 sequences, with roughly 14% occurring only once. The sample comprised peripheral blood. Receptor source: a woman aged 18 to 35 with stable Graves' hyperthyroidism.

In the case of this clonotype: One end of the junction varies from germline; a read error may be responsible. V and J are TRBV12-3 or TRBV12-4 and TRBJ2-5; D is perhaps TRBD1 (5 bases). CDR3 size: 16 residues. The CDR3 DNA reads TGTGCCAGCAGTCCAATCATACAGGTCATCCAAAAGACCCAGTACTTC. Translation: CASSPIIQVIQKTQYF.

This clonotype has just a few counts. The chain joins TRBV5-1 to TRBJ1-1; D remains unclear. CDR1 SGHRS and CDR2 YFSETQ come from the germline V gene. The CDR3 is 16 residues long. V lost 0 bases to trimming and J lost 0 bases, with 12 bases between them. Written as DNA, the CDR3 is TGCGCCAGCAGCTTGGCCGGCGGGAACTTGAACACTGAAGCTTTCTTT. Translating it yields CASSLAGGNLNTEAFF.

This clonotype was seen repeatedly, ten times or more. The rearrangement uses TRBV12-3 or TRBV12-4 and TRBJ1-1; TRBD1 aligns across 9 bases. The length of the CDR3 is 14 residues. J was trimmed by 4 bases and V by 4 bases; bases with no gene match: 4. CDR3 DNA: TGTGCCAGCAGTTCGACAGGGGGAGTCACTGAAGCTTTCTTT. Translated, it gives CASSSTGGVTEAFF.

This clonotype was recorded many times. The chain combines TRBV6-4 with TRBJ1-1; no reliable D call. Germline V gene data show CDR1 as MRHNA and CDR2 as SNTAGT. The CDR3 has 13 residues. V was trimmed by 4 bases and J by 2 bases, leaving 8 bases between them. The CDR3 is CASSVGINTEAFF. The CDR3 bases are TGTGCCAGCAGTGTGGGGATTAACACTGAAGCTTTCTTT.

This clonotype was observed at least ten times. The genes are TRBV12-3 or TRBV12-4 and TRBJ2-2, with a possible D match to TRBD2 (6 bases). The CDR3 runs 14 residues. V was clipped by 1 base and J by 8 bases, with 11 bases between them. CDR3 in amino acids: CASSLGGARGELFF. The CDR3 DNA reads as TGTGCCAGCAGTTTAGGCGGGGCGAGGGGGGAGCTGTTTTTT.

V gene TRBV5-4 combines with J gene TRBJ1-6, with TRBD1 identical over 7 bases. Germline V gene sequence: CDR1 SGHNT, CDR2 YYREEE (reference sequence). The CDR3 runs to 16 residues. J gave up 7 bases and V 4 bases, and 11 bases lay outside the gene matches. In DNA, the CDR3 is TGTGCCAGCAGCCCCCGGGTCCAGGGGGGGAATTCACCCCTCCACTTT. This translates into CASSPRVQGGNSPLHF.

This clonotype was picked up many times. The rearrangement joins TRBV12-3 or TRBV12-4 to TRBJ1-2; D unresolved. The V end was cut by 6 bases, the J end by 4 bases, with 15 bases between. This CDR3 spans 14 amino acids. The DNA of the CDR3 is TGTGCCAGCAGCCCGGGCCTTAGCTCCTATGGCTACACCTTC. This gives the protein CASSPGLSSYGYTF.

The chain combines TRBV3-1 with TRBJ1-1; maybe TRBD1 (6 bases). The germline V and J ends were trimmed by 7 bases and 4 bases, with 16 bases remaining between them. Per the germline V gene, CDR1 is LGHDT and CDR2 is YNNKEL (reference sequence). There are 14 residues in the CDR3. The CDR3 region is CASTTTRGGTEAFF. As DNA, the CDR3 is TGTGCCAGCACCACCACTAGGGGGGGCACTGAAGCTTTCTTT. The variable domain in full, with the rest retrieved from reference TRBV3-1 and TRBJ1-1, is DTAVSQTPKYLVTQMGNDKSIKCEQNLGHDTMYWYKQDSKKFLKIMFSYNNKELIINETVPNRFSPKSPDKAHLNLHINSLELGDSAVYFCASTTTRGGTEAFFGQGTRLTVV.

This clonotype was detected ten times or more. V is TRBV19 and J is TRBJ1-2; D remains unclear. This CDR3 is built from 13 residues. Trimming shortened V by 3 bases and J by 0 bases, and 5 bases separated the two germline ends. In germline, CDR1 is LNHDA, CDR2 SQIVND (reference sequence). The DNA for the CDR3 is TGTGCCAGTAGTATGTCTACTAACTATGGCTACACCTTC. As protein: CASSMSTNYGYTF.

This clonotype was seen many times. This rearrangement joins TRBV13 to TRBJ1-1; D call uncertain. With 5 bases removed from V and 10 bases from J, the gap between germline ends came to 14 bases. The CDR3 has 12 amino acids. The germline V gene encodes CDR1 PRHDT and CDR2 FYEKMQ (reference sequence). CDR3 DNA: TGTGCCAGCAGCCAGACCCTGGAAGGAGCTTTCTTT. Its translation: CASSQTLEGAFF.

This clonotype was recorded at least ten times. J is TRBJ2-7 and V is TRBV25-1; D is undetermined. Trimming cost V 1 base and J 2 bases, with 21 bases left between them. In germline, CDR1 is MGHDK, CDR2 SYGVNS. CDR3 size: 18 residues. Here the CDR3 DNA reads TGTGCCAGCAGTGAATTGGGTGGGGTAGGGAAGGAGCCCTACGAGCAGTACTTC. This codes for CASSELGGVGKEPYEQYF.

This clonotype was detected ten times or more. The CDR3 sequence: CASSRVGGQTQYF. The CDR3 DNA sequence: TGTGCCAGCAGTCGGGTGGGGGGCCAGACCCAGTACTTC. The chain links TRBV9 to TRBJ2-5; either TRBD1 or TRBD2 may supply D (6 bases each). Germline V gene lookup returns CDR1 SGDLS and CDR2 YYNGEE. The CDR3 is 13 amino acids. V lost 5 bases and J lost 6, with 14 bases in between.

This clonotype has ten or more counts. The chain couples TRBV29-1 to TRBJ1-1; D possibly corresponds to TRBD1 (5 bases). Germline V gene data show CDR1 as SQVTM and CDR2 as ANQGSEA. This CDR3 is built from 15 residues. V was clipped by 7 bases and J by 2 bases, with 20 bases between them. The CDR3 DNA reads TGCAGCGGGAGGTTGGGTGTAAGGACAAACACTGAAGCTTTCTTT. It codes for CSGRLGVRTNTEAFF.

This clonotype was observed a handful of times. The chain has TRBV5-1 and TRBJ2-4; D may be TRBD1 or TRBD2 (5 bases each). V lost 4 bases and J 14 bases, leaving 16 bases between the germline ends. The CDR3 loop spans 12 amino acids. Germline values: CDR1 SGHRS, CDR2 YFSETQ. The CDR3 protein is CASSLTGEGKYF. CDR3 nucleotides: TGCGCCAGCAGCCTCACAGGCGAGGGTAAGTACTTC.